This paragraph covers one T cell receptor (beta chain) sequence. The data are from a study of blood T cell repertoires in COVID-19. Study-wide context: Acute and convalescent COVID-19 specimens originated in the United States, Italy and Spain. T cells, B-cell-depleted T cells, or PBMCs supplied cDNA or gDNA.

Germline lookup yields CDR1 MNHNY and CDR2 SVGAGI (reference sequence). V lost 6 bases to trimming and J lost 6 bases; unmatched junction nucleotides: 12. The CDR3 extends over 16 amino acids. Source study methods: The assay estimated nucleated cells by amplifying reference gene primers. This table comes from immunoSEQ multiplex PCR, and its TCRdb copy is limited to in-frame clones, with some not included. The V and J calls and clone size are taken from that table; D and trimming were inferred from the DNA. The sample lists 150,000 to 200,000 clones; about 80% were seen once. Specimen: peripheral blood. This clonotype was sampled from a man between 60 and 70 years old with acute or convalescent COVID-19. The gene calls are TRBV6-6 and TRBJ2-1; 9 bases fit TRBD1. CDR3: CASSKGADRGANEQFF. The CDR3 DNA follows: TGTGCCAGCAGCAAGGGAGCCGACAGGGGGGCCAATGAGCAGTTCTTC.